This TCR beta chain comes out of a study of shared clonotypes between healthy human individuals (dated by TCRdb to 2018 to 2021). Study-level background: A few men and a couple of women, aged 18 to 49 years, made up the cohort. Per donor, three plates each were used for CD4 naive and CD4 memory, two for CD8 naive, and one for CD8 memory. To estimate repertoire size and how much clonotype sharing occurs between individuals, the study deeply sequenced the blood TCR repertoires of about five healthy adults. To increase sequencing depth and limit assay-specific biases, TCR repertoire library preparation and sequencing were carried out by different laboratories using diverse techniques. Each donor's leukapheresis produced roughly between roughly 0.85 and 9.5 billion PBMCs.

General study outcomes and caveats: Sampling was restricted to blood, and TCR repertoires in tissues likely differ from the TCR repertoires found in blood. The genetic and exposure-history diversity represented was limited by the small number of donors. Higher generation probabilities were observed for clonotypes shared by all four sorted-subset donors than for non-shared clonotypes. About 5% of naive CD4, 3.5% of naive CD8, approximately 2% of memory CD4, and around 0.42% of memory CD8 clonotypes were shared across a few donors. Naive subsets generally had larger estimated clonotype richness than memory subsets did. Even with the large sequencing depth, rarefaction of the sorted-subset datasets indicated that sequencing was incomplete. Pairwise subsampling led to the expectation that sequencing depth would affect the degree of clonotype sharing among donors.

Donors were healthy HIV-negative adults with no recently reported acute infections or vaccinations. All donors were Caucasian adults living in Nashville, Tennessee, USA. CD4+ T cells were enriched through magnetic negative selection, after which naive cells were positively selected on CD45RA and the remaining negative fraction served as the memory subset. Blood was obtained by leukapheresis, after which PBMCs were separated by Ficoll-Histopaque density gradient centrifugation and cryopreserved in liquid nitrogen vapor phase. Analytical flow cytometry was used to check the purity and quantity of each magnetically sorted T cell population. Each sorted fraction had its genomic DNA isolated and then quantified by UV absorbance on a Nanodrop 2000c. Regarding this clone: What this receptor recognizes is not known. Per-nucleotide qualities are absent, and no much larger clonotype sits a single base away.

Using the deep immunoSEQ assay, multiplex PCR amplified TCR CDR3 regions from genomic DNA. Extracted genomic DNA from each cell subset was distributed evenly across all wells of several immunoSEQ 96-well plates, and each plate was treated as a replicate. For sorted subsets, 150 to 250 ng of genomic DNA, equivalent to around 31,000 T cell genomes, went into each replicate PCR. The purified libraries were quantified using a Qubit 3.0 fluorometer, sized with a Bioanalyzer 2100, and then quantified again using the KAPA Library Quantification kit. A separate single-read 150-cycle Illumina NextSeq 550 flow cell was used to sequence each immunoSEQ 96-well plate. Per the original workflow: The immunoSEQ output contained only junctional sequences without quality scores, so filtering could not match that applied to full-length reads. To assign V/J genes and CDR3, sequences were annotated using PyIR, a Python wrapper for IgBLAST v1.9, with IMGT germline references. Reads were filtered out if the reads had weak V/J assignments (E-value above 1e-6), no CDR3, stop codons, out-of-frame junctions, or ambiguous translated residues. V3J clonotypes were defined as sequences sharing an identical inferred V gene, J gene, and CDR3 amino acid sequence. The percentage overlap between two repertoires was calculated by dividing the number of shared unique clonotypes by the size of the smaller repertoire. Repertoire richness was assessed with RTK rarefaction, the Chao1 estimator, and Recon v2.1 estimates of unobserved clonotypes. OLGA was used to compute generation probabilities for all TCRbeta clonotypes that the gDNA method yielded from a handful of donors. Entries here come from immuneACCESS through TCRdb and include only in-frame sequences with V and J called. Some clones fail to appear in such tables; in the studies checked, an unresolved V gene covers under half of the shortfall, and the cause of the remainder is unknown. V, J and clone size were drawn from that table, and D and trimming were deduced from the DNA. The sample table shows approximately 620,000 clones, and roughly 97% are seen once. Of the sample, around 0.057% is held by the ten largest clones.

Sequencing was carried out using naive CD4+ T cells sorted from blood. The cell subset or site label on this specimen signifies: CD45RA+ positively selected. The sequence derives from a woman aged 25 to 39 in good health.

This receptor carries the CDR3 CASKSSGEGREQYF. Here is the DNA: TGTGCCAGCAAATCTTCGGGGGAGGGGAGGGAGCAGTACTTC. The rearranged segments are TRBV28 and TRBJ2-7; TRBD2 fits 7 bases in the junction. Looking up the germline V gene yields CDR1 MDHEN and CDR2 SYDVKM. The CDR3 spans 14 residues, from the cysteine through the phenylalanine. The DNA shown is the 42-base CDR3, in frame from base 1. Trimming leaves V shorter by 7 bases and J shorter by 7 bases, with the junction holding 13 bases beyond the gene matches.